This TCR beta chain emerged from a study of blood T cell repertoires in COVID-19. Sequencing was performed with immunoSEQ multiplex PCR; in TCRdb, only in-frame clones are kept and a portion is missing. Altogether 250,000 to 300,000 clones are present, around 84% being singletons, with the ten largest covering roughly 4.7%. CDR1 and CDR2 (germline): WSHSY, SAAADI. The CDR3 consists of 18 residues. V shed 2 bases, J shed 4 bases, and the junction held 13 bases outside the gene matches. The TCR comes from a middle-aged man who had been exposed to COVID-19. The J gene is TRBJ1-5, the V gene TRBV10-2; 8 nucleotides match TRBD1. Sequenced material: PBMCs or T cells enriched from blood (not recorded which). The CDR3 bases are TGCGCCAGCAGTGAGATCCTAACCGGGACAGGCTTTAATCAGCCCCAGCATTTT. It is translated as CASSEILTGTGFNQPQHF.